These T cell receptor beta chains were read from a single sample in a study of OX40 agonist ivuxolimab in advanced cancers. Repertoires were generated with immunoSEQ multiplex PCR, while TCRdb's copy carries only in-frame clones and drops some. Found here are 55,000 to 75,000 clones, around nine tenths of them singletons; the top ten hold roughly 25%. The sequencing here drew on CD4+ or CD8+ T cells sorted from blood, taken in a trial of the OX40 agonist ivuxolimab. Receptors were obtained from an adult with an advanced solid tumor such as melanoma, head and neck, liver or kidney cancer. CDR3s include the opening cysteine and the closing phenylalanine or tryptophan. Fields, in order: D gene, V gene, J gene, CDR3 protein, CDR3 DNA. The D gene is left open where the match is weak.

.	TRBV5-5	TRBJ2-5	CASSLPRGQETQYF	TGTGCCAGCAGCTTGCCTCGGGGGCAGGAGACCCAGTACTTC
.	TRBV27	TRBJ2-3	CASSLSLGTTDTQYF	TGTGCCAGCAGTTTATCCCTGGGGACTACAGATACGCAGTATTTT
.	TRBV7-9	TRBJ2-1	CASSSTSGTEQFF	TGTGCCAGCAGCTCCACGTCCGGGACTGAGCAGTTCTTC
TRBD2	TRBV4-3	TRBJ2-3	CASSPSLAGGGTDTQYF	TGCGCCAGCAGCCCCTCACTAGCGGGGGGGGGCACAGATACGCAGTATTTT
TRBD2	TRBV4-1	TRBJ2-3	CASSQRTSADTQYF	TGCGCCAGCAGCCAAAGGACTAGCGCAGATACGCAGTATTTT
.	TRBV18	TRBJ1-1	CASSPAQVDTEAFF	TGTGCCAGCTCACCCGCGCAGGTTGACACTGAAGCTTTCTTT
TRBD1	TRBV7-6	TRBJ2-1	CASTPPGTGVPEQFF	TGTGCCAGCACCCCTCCCGGGACAGGGGTTCCTGAGCAGTTCTTC
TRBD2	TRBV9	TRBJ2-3	CASSVVGTSGSRADTQYF	TGTGCCAGCAGCGTAGTGGGAACTAGCGGAAGCAGAGCAGATACGCAGTATTTT
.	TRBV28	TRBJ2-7	CASSHHRGSSYEQYF	TGTGCCAGCAGTCATCATCGAGGGAGCTCCTACGAGCAGTACTTC
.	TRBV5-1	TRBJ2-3	CASSLAASSSTDTQYF	TGCGCCAGCAGCTTGGCCGCTAGCTCCTCCACAGATACGCAGTATTTT